This T cell receptor (beta chain) was profiled in a study of T cell repertoires in cytomegalovirus infection (dated by TCRdb to between 2019 and 2020). In the study overall: Donor HLA type was relevant to the analysis, because carriage of CMV infection together with the matching HLA type was indicated by public TCR beta signatures.

These reads were obtained on an Illumina HiSeq 1500. TCRdb took the public reads, trimmed them with fastp at Q25, ran MiXCR for clone calling and kept in-frame beta chains. When rows share a CDR3 protein, they turn into one entry using the most common DNA and genes. Here the sample has around 43,000 distinct CDR3 sequences; roughly 20% occur a single time. The ten largest clonotypes hold 18% of the sample. Findings and caveats that apply to the study as a whole: Cumulative frequency of public TCR beta family members discriminated carriers of CMV infection plus the relevant HLA type in this cohort and an independent roughly 330-donor cohort. The ex vivo response was dominated by HLA-C-restricted CMV-specific TCR beta clonotypes, which also provided the single most frequent clonotype in two of eight donors.

This clonotype came up many times. The specificity of this receptor is unknown. No qualities accompany the bases; no much larger clone lies one base away. Reading the germline V gene gives CDR1 ENHRY and CDR2 SYGVKD. The CDR3 has 19 amino acids, counting the end cysteine and phenylalanine. Only the CDR3 DNA is retained, 57 bases long and in frame from the first base. V is cut back by 6 bases and J by 1 base, with 13 bases in the junction unmatched. The sample comprised PBMCs, sequenced either directly or after in vitro stimulation (not recorded which). This sequence originates from a human donor in good health (CMV status not recorded). Some clones in this sample may be carry-over from other donors' samples. The V gene is TRBV10-3 and the J gene is TRBJ2-3, and TRBD2 aligns with 13 junction nucleotides. Here the CDR3 is given as CAISLHGLAGALRTDTQYF. The bases read TGTGCCATCAGCCTTCACGGACTAGCGGGAGCTCTACGCACAGATACGCAGTATTTT.